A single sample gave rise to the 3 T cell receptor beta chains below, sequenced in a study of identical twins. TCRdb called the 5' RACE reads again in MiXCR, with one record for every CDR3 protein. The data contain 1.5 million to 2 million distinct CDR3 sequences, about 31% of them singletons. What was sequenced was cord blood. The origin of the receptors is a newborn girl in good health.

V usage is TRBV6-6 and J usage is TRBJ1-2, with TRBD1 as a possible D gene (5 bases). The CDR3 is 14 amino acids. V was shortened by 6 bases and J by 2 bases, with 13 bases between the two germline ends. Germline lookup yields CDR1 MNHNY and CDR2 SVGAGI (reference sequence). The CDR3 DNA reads TGTGCCAGCAGGGCCCGGGGGTCAAACTATGGCTACACCTTC. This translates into CASRARGSNYGYTF.

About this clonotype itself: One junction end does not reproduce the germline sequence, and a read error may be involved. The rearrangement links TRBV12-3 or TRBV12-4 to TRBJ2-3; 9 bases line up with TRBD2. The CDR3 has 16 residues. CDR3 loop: CASSFRASGRTDMQYF. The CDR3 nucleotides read TGTGCCAGCAGTTTTCGGGCCAGCGGGAGGACAGATATGCAGTATTTT.

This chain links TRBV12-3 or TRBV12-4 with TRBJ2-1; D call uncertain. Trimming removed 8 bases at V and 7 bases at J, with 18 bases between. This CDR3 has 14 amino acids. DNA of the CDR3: TGTGCCAGCGGTGCACGACGGGCGGATAATGAGCAGTTCTTC. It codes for CASGARRADNEQFF.